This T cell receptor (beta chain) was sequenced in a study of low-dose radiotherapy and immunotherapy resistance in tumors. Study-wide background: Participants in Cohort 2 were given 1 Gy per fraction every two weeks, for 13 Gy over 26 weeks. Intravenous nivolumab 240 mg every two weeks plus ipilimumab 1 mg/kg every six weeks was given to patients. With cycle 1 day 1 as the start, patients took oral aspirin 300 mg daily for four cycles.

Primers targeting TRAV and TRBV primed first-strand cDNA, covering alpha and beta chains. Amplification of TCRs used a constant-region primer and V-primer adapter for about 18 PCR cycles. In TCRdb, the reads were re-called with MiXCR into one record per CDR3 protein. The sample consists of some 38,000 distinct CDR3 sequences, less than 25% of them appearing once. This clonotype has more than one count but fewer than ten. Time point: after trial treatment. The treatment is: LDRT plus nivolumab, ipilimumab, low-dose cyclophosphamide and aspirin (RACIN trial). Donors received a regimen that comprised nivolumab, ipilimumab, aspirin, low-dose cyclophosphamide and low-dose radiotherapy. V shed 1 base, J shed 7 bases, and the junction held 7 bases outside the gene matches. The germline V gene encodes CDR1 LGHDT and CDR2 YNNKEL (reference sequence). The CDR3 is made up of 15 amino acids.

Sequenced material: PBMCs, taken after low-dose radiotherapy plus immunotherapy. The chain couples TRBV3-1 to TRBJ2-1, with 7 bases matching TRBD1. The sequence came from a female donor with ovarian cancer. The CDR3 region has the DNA TGTGCCAGCAGCCAAGGGACAGGCCTTGGGAATGAGCAGTTCTTC. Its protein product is CASSQGTGLGNEQFF.